These T cell receptor beta chains were read from a single sample in a study of cytomegalovirus exposure and HLA in healthy donors. The assay was immunoSEQ multiplex PCR, and TCRdb's table has in-frame clones only and misses some. The sample includes some 250,000 clones, roughly 87% seen only once; the top ten take roughly 5%. Material for sequencing was PBMCs. The receptor set was obtained from a woman aged 40 to 55 in good health and CMV-seropositive. CDR3s include the opening cysteine and the closing phenylalanine or tryptophan. The D gene is left open where the match is weak. Rows may omit the clone size; those that give it use once, few, many or a size class.

V gene	J gene	clone size	D gene	CDR3 DNA	CDR3 protein
TRBV6-5	TRBJ2-7	NA	TRBD1	TGTGCCAGCATGGACAGGGGCTACGAGCAGTACTTC	CASMDRGYEQYF
TRBV10-2	TRBJ1-1	NA	NA	TGCGCCAGCAGTGAGTCGGTTCGGGGTAAAGCTTTCTTT	CASSESVRGKAFF
TRBV14	TRBJ1-4	NA	NA	TGTGCCAGCAGAGAGGTTGGGGCCAACCTGCAGAGGGAAAAACTGTTTTTT	CASREVGANLQREKLFF
TRBV4-3	TRBJ2-3	NA	NA	TGCGCCAGCAGCCAAGATCCCTGGGCCCCAGATACGCAGTATTTT	CASSQDPWAPDTQYF
TRBV6-5	TRBJ2-1	few	TRBD2	TGTGCCAGCAGTTACTCGATAAGCGGGAGTAGCTATGAGCAGTTCTTC	CASSYSISGSSYEQFF
TRBV18	TRBJ2-1	NA	TRBD2	TGTGCCAGCTCACCACCAGGGACTAGCGGGTACAATGAGCAGTTCTTC	CASSPPGTSGYNEQFF
TRBV5-6	TRBJ1-1	NA	TRBD1	TGTGCCAGCAGCCTCGACAGGGGGTATGAAGCTTTCTTT	CASSLDRGYEAFF
TRBV11-2	TRBJ2-6	NA	NA	TGTGCCAGCAGCCGAGAGAGCTCTGGGGCCAACGTCCTGACTTTC	CASSRESSGANVLTF
TRBV30	TRBJ1-4	NA	NA	TGTGCCTGGGGTCCACCGGGTGAAAAACTGTTTTTT	CAWGPPGEKLFF
TRBV7-9	TRBJ2-7	NA	TRBD1	TGTTCCAGCAGCTCACAGGGGGGACCCTACGAGCAGTACTTC	CSSSSQGGPYEQYF
TRBV6-5	TRBJ1-2	NA	NA	TGTGCCAGCACCCCAGGGACTACAAGGGGCTACACCTTC	CASTPGTTRGYTF
TRBV10-2	TRBJ2-6	NA	NA	TGCGCCAGCATCCCACAGGCTGGGGCCAACGTCCTGACTTTC	CASIPQAGANVLTF
TRBV7-2	TRBJ2-2	NA	NA	TGTGCCAGCAGCCCCCAGGGCGGGGGCGCGGACACCGGGGAGCTGTTTTTT	CASSPQGGGADTGELFF
TRBV28	TRBJ1-2	NA	NA	TGTGCCAGCAGGGGGGCGAACTATGGCTACACCTTC	CASRGANYGYTF
TRBV5-1	TRBJ2-1	NA	NA	TGCGCCAGCAGCTCGAGAACGGGTCACCGATACAATGAGCAGTTCTTC	CASSSRTGHRYNEQFF
TRBV19	TRBJ1-2	NA	NA	TGTGCCAGTAGTATAACACAAGATAACTATGGCTACACCTTC	CASSITQDNYGYTF
TRBV5-1	TRBJ2-3	NA	TRBD2	TGCGCCAGCAGCCCTGGGACTAGCGGGAGCGCAGATACGCAGTATTTT	CASSPGTSGSADTQYF
TRBV5-1	TRBJ1-2	NA	TRBD1	TGCGCCAGCAGCAAAGGGACAGGGGGCAAAAATTATGGCTACACCTTC	CASSKGTGGKNYGYTF